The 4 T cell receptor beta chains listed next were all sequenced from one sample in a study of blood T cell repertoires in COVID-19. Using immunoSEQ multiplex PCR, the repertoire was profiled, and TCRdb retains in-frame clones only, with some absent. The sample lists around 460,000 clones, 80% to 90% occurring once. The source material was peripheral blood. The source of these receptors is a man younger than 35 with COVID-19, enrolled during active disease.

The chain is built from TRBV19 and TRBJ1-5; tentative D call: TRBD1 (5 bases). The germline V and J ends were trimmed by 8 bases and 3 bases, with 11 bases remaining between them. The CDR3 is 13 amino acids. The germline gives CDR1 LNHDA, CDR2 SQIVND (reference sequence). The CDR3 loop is CASSAGFNQPQHF. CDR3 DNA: TGTGCCAGTTCCGCAGGGTTCAATCAGCCCCAGCATTTT.

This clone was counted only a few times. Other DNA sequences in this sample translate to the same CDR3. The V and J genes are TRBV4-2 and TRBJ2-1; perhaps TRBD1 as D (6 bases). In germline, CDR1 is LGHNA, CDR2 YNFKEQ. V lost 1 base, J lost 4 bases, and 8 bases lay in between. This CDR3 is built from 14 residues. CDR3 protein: CASSQGGTYNEQFF. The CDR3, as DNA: TGTGCCAGCAGCCAAGGGGGGACATACAATGAGCAGTTCTTC.

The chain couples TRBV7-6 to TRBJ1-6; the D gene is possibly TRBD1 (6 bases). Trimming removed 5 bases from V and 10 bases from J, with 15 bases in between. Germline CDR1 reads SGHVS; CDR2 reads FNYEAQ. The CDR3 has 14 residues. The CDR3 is CASSLNRVGSPLHF. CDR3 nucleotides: TGTGCCAGCAGCCTGAACAGGGTAGGATCACCCCTCCACTTT.

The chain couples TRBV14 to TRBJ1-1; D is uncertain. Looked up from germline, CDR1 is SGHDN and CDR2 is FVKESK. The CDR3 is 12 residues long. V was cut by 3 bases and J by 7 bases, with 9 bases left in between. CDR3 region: CASSQTRSEAFF. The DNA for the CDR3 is TGTGCCAGCAGCCAGACGAGGAGTGAAGCTTTCTTT.